This passage covers 5 T cell receptor beta chains from one sample sequenced in a study of somatic mutations in cytotoxic T cells in rheumatoid arthritis. Sequencing was performed with immunoSEQ multiplex PCR; in TCRdb, only in-frame clones are kept and a portion is missing. The data show approximately 11,000 clones, 90% to 95% seen once. Sequencing was carried out using CD8+ T cells sorted from blood. Receptors were obtained from a woman aged 18 to 35 with rheumatoid arthritis.

This chain joins TRBV19 and TRBJ2-7; D is perhaps TRBD1 (6 bases). The CDR3 sequence is 15 residues long. V was pared by 1 base and J by 1 base, with 11 bases between. Germline values: CDR1 LNHDA, CDR2 SQIVND (reference sequence). DNA of the CDR3: TGTGCCAGTAGTATAGCGGGGACACCGTCCTACGAGCAGTACTTC. This gives the protein CASSIAGTPSYEQYF.

This clone was observed a single time. This chain joins TRBV2 and TRBJ1-1, with D perhaps TRBD1 (6 bases). The germline V and J ends were trimmed by 10 bases and 0 bases, with 21 bases remaining between them. Germline lookup yields CDR1 SNHLY and CDR2 FYNNEI. The CDR3 covers 16 residues. The DNA of the CDR3 is TGTGCCATCAAATTGCAGGGGAGAGGAGTGAACACTGAAGCTTTCTTT. It yields the protein CAIKLQGRGVNTEAFF.

This sequence joins TRBV6-5 and TRBJ2-1; D is ambiguous. The CDR3 has 13 residues. From germline, CDR1 is MNHEY and CDR2 SVGAGI. The V end lost 5 bases, the J end lost 7 bases, and 12 bases lay between the germline ends. CDR3 region: CASSVYQENEQFF. The CDR3 DNA reads TGTGCCAGCAGTGTCTACCAAGAGAATGAGCAGTTCTTC.

CDR3 amino acids: CAWSGGQGVEGYTF. DNA of the CDR3: TGTGCCTGGAGTGGGGGACAGGGTGTAGAGGGCTACACCTTC. The chain joins TRBV30 to TRBJ1-2; 9 bases map to TRBD1. The CDR3 has 14 residues. The trim removed 1 base at V and 8 bases at J, leaving 8 bases unmatched. Germline CDR1 is GTSNPN and CDR2 is SVGIG (reference sequence).

The chain has TRBV5-4 and TRBJ2-4; 7 nucleotides agree with TRBD1. Per the germline V gene, CDR1 is SGHNT and CDR2 is YYREEE (reference sequence). V lost 0 bases and J lost 3; bases outside the gene matches: 3. The CDR3 is 15 amino acids. Here the CDR3 reads CASSLGGGSKNIQYF. The CDR3 DNA sequence: TGTGCCAGCAGCTTGGGAGGGGGCAGCAAAAACATTCAGTACTTC.